This TCR beta chain was profiled in a study of blood T cell repertoires in COVID-19. Study at large: PBMCs, B-cell-depleted T cells, or T cells provided the cDNA or gDNA that made up the material.

The CDR3 totals 16 residues. In germline, CDR1 is SSHAT, CDR2 FNYEAQ (reference sequence). Assay: immunoSEQ multiplex PCR; the TCRdb copy retains only in-frame clones and omits some. The sample consists of 200,000 to 250,000 clones, around 90% of them appearing once. The TCR comes from a woman aged 30 to 39 who had been exposed to COVID-19. This chain uses TRBV7-7 with TRBJ2-1; TRBD2 matches 10 bases. The material sequenced was PBMCs or T cells enriched from blood (not recorded which). CDR3: CASGLAGVPHDNEQFF. The CDR3 nucleotides read TGTGCTAGCGGGCTAGCGGGAGTCCCCCACGACAATGAGCAGTTCTTC. The entire variable domain, with the rest obtained from reference TRBV7-7 and TRBJ2-1, is as follows: GAGVSQSPRYKVTKRGQDVTLRCDPISSHATLYWYQQALGQGPEFLTYFNYEAQPDKSGLPSDRFSAERPEGSISTLTIQRTEQRDSAMYRCASGLAGVPHDNEQFFGPGTRLTVL.